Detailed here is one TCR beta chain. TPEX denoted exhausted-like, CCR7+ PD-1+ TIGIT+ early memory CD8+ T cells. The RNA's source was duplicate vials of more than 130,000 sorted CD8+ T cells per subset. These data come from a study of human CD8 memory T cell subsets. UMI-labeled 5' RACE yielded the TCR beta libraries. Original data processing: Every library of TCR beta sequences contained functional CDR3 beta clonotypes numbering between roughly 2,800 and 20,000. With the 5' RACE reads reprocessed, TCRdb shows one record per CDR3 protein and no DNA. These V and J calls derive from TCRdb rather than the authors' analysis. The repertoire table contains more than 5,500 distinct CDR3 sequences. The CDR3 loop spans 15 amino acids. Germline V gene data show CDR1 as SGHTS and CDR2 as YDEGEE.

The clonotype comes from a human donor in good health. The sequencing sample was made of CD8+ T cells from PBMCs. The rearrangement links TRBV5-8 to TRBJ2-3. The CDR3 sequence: CASSPGPWSTDTQYF.